This TCR beta chain came from a study of T cells in Graves' hyperthyroidism and ophthalmopathy. Amplification of TCR beta CDR3 regions used RNA as the template. First-round RT-PCR of the TCR CDR3 relied on the HTBI primer set. TCRdb used MiXCR to reprocess the multiplex PCR reads, holding one entry per CDR3 protein. The data contain a few hundred thousand distinct CDR3 sequences, about 18% of them singletons. Trimming at V came to 3 bases and at J to 9 bases, leaving 18 bases not matched to a gene. The CDR3 has 17 residues. Germline lookup yields CDR1 SGHRS and CDR2 YFSETQ. This clonotype was recorded many times.

The chain couples TRBV5-1 to TRBJ1-2, with 9 bases fitting TRBD1. The sequencing sample was made of blood. This receptor was taken from a woman between 18 and 29 years old with Graves' hyperthyroidism. CDR3 sequence reads: CASSSVPGQGWVCRYTF. The CDR3 coding sequence is TGCGCCAGCAGCTCTGTCCCGGGACAGGGTTGGGTTTGCCGCTACACCTTC.